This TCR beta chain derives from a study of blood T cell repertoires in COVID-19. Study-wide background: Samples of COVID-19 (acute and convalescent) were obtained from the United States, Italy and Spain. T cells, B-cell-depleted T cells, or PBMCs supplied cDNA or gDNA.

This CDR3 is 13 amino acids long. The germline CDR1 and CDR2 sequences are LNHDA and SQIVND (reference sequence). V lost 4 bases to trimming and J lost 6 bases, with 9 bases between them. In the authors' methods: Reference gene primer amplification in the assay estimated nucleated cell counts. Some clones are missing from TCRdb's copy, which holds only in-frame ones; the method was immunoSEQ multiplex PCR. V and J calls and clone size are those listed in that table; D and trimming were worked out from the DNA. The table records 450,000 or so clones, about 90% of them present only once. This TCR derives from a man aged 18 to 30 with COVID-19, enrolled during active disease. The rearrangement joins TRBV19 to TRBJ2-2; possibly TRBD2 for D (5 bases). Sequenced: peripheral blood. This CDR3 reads CASSRGMSGELFF. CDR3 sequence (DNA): TGTGCCAGTAGTAGAGGGATGTCCGGGGAGCTGTTTTTT.